This passage covers 30 T cell receptor beta chains from one sample sequenced in a study of metastatic and nonmetastatic thyroid tumors. Thyroid surgery had not been preceded by any treatment in any patient. TCRdb re-processed the PCR reads through MiXCR. The sample has 72,000 or so clones, less than 20% seen once. Sequenced input: blood. The receptor set was obtained from a female donor with papillary thyroid cancer or a benign thyroid nodule (not recorded which). Some clones in this sample may be carry-over from other donors' samples.

This clone was seen only once. J is TRBJ2-1 and V is TRBV11-2; 10 bases are a match to TRBD2. Losses at the gene ends were 0 bases for V and 4 bases for J; bases not matched to a gene: 3. The CDR3 extends over 16 amino acids. Germline CDR1 reads SGHAT; CDR2 reads FQNNGV. The CDR3 region is CASSLESTSGYNEQFF. The CDR3 nucleotides are TGTGCCAGCAGCTTAGAATCGACTAGCGGGTACAATGAGCAGTTCTTC.

This clone occurred once. The chain is built from TRBV4-1 and TRBJ2-1; D perhaps matches TRBD1 (5 bases). Germline-derived CDR1 and CDR2 are MGHRA and YSYEKL. The V end lost 2 bases, the J end lost 5 bases, and 10 bases lay between the germline ends. This CDR3 has 14 amino acids. The chain's CDR3 is CASSQMVRDNEQFF. The DNA of the CDR3 is TGCGCCAGCAGCCAAATGGTCAGGGACAATGAGCAGTTCTTC.

There are many counts of this clone. The CDR3 DNA reads as TGTGCCAGCAGCCCGAGGGGGGCTTCTGGCTACACCTTC. It specifies CASSPRGASGYTF. The chain recombines TRBV3-1 with TRBJ1-2; D is possibly TRBD1 (6 bases). V shed 4 bases and J shed 7 bases, with 13 bases lying between them. This CDR3 has 13 amino acids. In germline, CDR1 is LGHDT, CDR2 YNNKEL (reference sequence).

This clone was counted between two and nine times. The chain uses TRBV6-1 and TRBJ1-5, with D possibly TRBD1 on 5 matching bases. Germline CDR1 and CDR2: MNHNS and SASEGT. This CDR3 is 10 amino acids long. The CDR3 reads CAGGNQPQHF. The DNA of the CDR3 is TGTGCTGGGGGGAATCAGCCCCAGCATTTT.

The table lists this clone with many counts. The chain carries TRBV7-3 and TRBJ2-1; a possible D gene is TRBD2 (6 bases). CDR3 size: 12 residues. Looked up from germline, CDR1 is SGHTA and CDR2 is FQGTGA. Trimming removed 4 bases at V and 9 bases at J, with 10 bases between. CDR3 in amino acids: CASSYGGSEQFF. CDR3 coding DNA: TGTGCCAGCAGCTACGGAGGGAGTGAGCAGTTCTTC.

This clone occurred many times. This chain uses TRBV7-6 with TRBJ2-3; D uncertain. Germline CDR1 reads SGHVS; CDR2 reads FNYEAQ. The CDR3 spans 15 residues. The V end was cut by 0 bases, the J end by 6 bases, with 13 bases between. The CDR3 loop reads CASSLAPGFRDTQYF. As DNA, the CDR3 is TGTGCCAGCAGCTTAGCGCCAGGATTCAGGGATACGCAGTATTTT.

This clone was picked up many times. The chain has TRBV15 and TRBJ1-3; D remains unclear. The CDR3 loop spans 12 amino acids. V was trimmed by 6 bases and J by 4 bases, leaving 7 bases between them. Germline CDR1 reads LNHNV; CDR2 reads YYDKDF (reference sequence). The DNA for the CDR3 is TGTGCCACCAGAAGGACCGGAAACACCATATATTTT. Residues: CATRRTGNTIYF.

The J gene is TRBJ1-1, the V gene TRBV11-3; D is unresolved. The V gene lost 1 base and the J gene lost 1 base, with 7 bases spanning the gap. This CDR3 has 14 amino acids. Germline V gives CDR1 SGHNT, CDR2 YENEEA. Written as DNA, the CDR3 is TGTGCCAGCAGCTTAGGACGGGCGAACACTGAAGCTTTCTTT. Protein sequence: CASSLGRANTEAFF.

On this clone itself: One base away lies a much larger clone, so this may be a sequencing read error. The rearrangement uses TRBV20-1 and TRBJ2-5, with D perhaps being TRBD1 or TRBD2 (6 bases each). The CDR3 runs to 14 residues. The V end lost 7 bases, the J end lost 2 bases, and 17 bases lay between the germline ends. Per germline, CDR1 DFQATT and CDR2 SNEGSKA (reference sequence). In DNA, the CDR3 is TGCAGTGAACCCTTGGGGGGCCCTCAAGAGACCCAGTACTTC. Its protein product is CSEPLGGPQETQYF.

This clone appeared many times. The V gene is TRBV4-2, the J gene TRBJ2-5, with 7 bases aligning to TRBD2. Germline-derived CDR1 and CDR2 are LGHNA and YNFKEQ. The ends lost 1 base at V and 2 bases at J; junction bases unmatched: 13. The CDR3 extends over 18 amino acids. The CDR3 bases are TGTGCCAGCAGCCAAGGACCAGCGGGACTACCAAAACAAGAGACCCAGTACTTC. It yields the protein CASSQGPAGLPKQETQYF.

This clone was picked up many times. The chain uses TRBV7-2 and TRBJ2-1; D unresolved. CDR1 is SGHTA, CDR2 FQGNSA, per germline. This CDR3 comprises 15 residues. Between the trimmed V and J ends, which lost 5 bases and 4 bases, there was a span of 15 bases. The CDR3 protein is CASSPRFGPYNEQFF. Written as DNA, the CDR3 is TGTGCCAGCAGCCCGAGATTTGGACCATACAATGAGCAGTTCTTC.

The table lists this clone with a few counts. V gene TRBV12-3 or TRBV12-4 combines with J gene TRBJ2-1; D is possibly TRBD2 (6 bases). Trimming took 3 bases from V and 0 from J, leaving 9 bases between them. The CDR3 runs 15 residues. The CDR3, as DNA: TGTGCCAGCAGTTTTGCGGGAACCTCCTACAATGAGCAGTTCTTC. Its translation is CASSFAGTSYNEQFF.

This clone came up many times. The rearrangement uses TRBV3-1 and TRBJ1-2; tentatively, D is TRBD1 (5 bases). The CDR3 contains 14 residues. Trimming stripped 4 bases from V and 4 bases from J, with 13 bases between. Germline values: CDR1 LGHDT, CDR2 YNNKEL (reference sequence). The CDR3 DNA reads as TGTGCCAGCAGCCCCAGAGACAGTTCCTATGGCTACACCTTC. Protein: CASSPRDSSYGYTF.

This clone was picked up many times. The chain links TRBV6-7 to TRBJ1-3, with D unclear. TRBV6-7 is identified as an open reading frame with a role that is uncertain. V lost 0 bases, J lost 1 base, and 7 bases lay in between. This CDR3 is 15 amino acids long. CDR3 coding DNA: TGTGCCAGCAGTTACTCGGTCGAATCTGGAAACACCATATATTTT. Encoded protein: CASSYSVESGNTIYF.

This clone occurred a few times. V is TRBV6-2 or TRBV6-3 and J is TRBJ2-2; D possibly matches TRBD1 or TRBD2 (5 bases each). The CDR3 is 15 amino acids. The germline V gene has CDR1 MNHEY and CDR2 SVGEGT. Deletions cut 6 bases from V and 3 bases from J, with 14 bases between. CDR3 sequence (DNA): TGTGCCAGCAGCTTCGGGACGCGGGACACCGGGGAGCTGTTTTTT. It translates to CASSFGTRDTGELFF.

This clone has ten or more counts. The V gene is TRBV7-2, the J gene TRBJ1-5; 9 positions match TRBD1. Germline CDR1 reads SGHTA; CDR2 reads FQGNSA. This CDR3 is 18 amino acids long. J lost 2 bases, V lost 5 bases, and 13 bases had no gene match. The CDR3 is CASSHRDRASTGNQPQHF. DNA of the CDR3: TGTGCCAGCAGCCACCGGGACAGGGCGTCTACGGGCAATCAGCCCCAGCATTTT.

Points on this clone: This may stem from a read error, because a much larger clone lies one nucleotide away. The chain couples TRBV4-2 to TRBJ2-1; a weak D match, TRBD2 (6 bases). CDR1 and CDR2 (germline): LGHNA, YNFKEQ. V gave up 4 bases and J gave up 0 bases, with 13 bases separating them. This CDR3 contains 16 residues. The CDR3 nucleotides are TGTGCCAGCAGCCGTCTAGCGAAGAGCTCCTACAATGAGCAGTTCTTC. This sequence encodes CASSRLAKSSYNEQFF.

With respect to this clone: Mismatch with germline at one junction end may stem from a read error. The chain uses TRBV28 and TRBJ1-2, with TRBD1 as a possible D gene (6 bases). The CDR3 runs 15 residues. Germline V gene lookup returns CDR1 MDHEN and CDR2 SYDVKM. The CDR3 bases are TGTGCCAGCATCAATCGGGGGCAACCTAACTATGTCTACACCTTC. Its translation: CASINRGQPNYVYTF.

This clone was seen a few times. The CDR3 DNA sequence: TGTGCCAGCAGCCAAGAGGCAGGCAACCCCACCTCTGGCTACACCTTC. Protein sequence: CASSQEAGNPTSGYTF. V usage is TRBV14 and J usage is TRBJ1-2; D remains unclear. CDR1 and CDR2 (germline): SGHDN, FVKESK. V was cut by 0 bases and J by 7 bases, with 18 bases left in between. The CDR3 has 16 residues. Complete variable domain (other parts from reference TRBV14 and TRBJ1-2): EAGVTQFPSHSVIEKGQTVTLRCDPISGHDNLYWYRRVMGKEIKFLLHFVKESKQDESGMPNNRFLAERTGGTYSTLKVQPAELEDSGVYFCASSQEAGNPTSGYTFGSGTRLTVV.

This clone was picked up many times. This CDR3 reads CASSDWGASDEQYF. The CDR3 DNA follows: TGCGCCAGCAGTGATTGGGGGGCTAGCGACGAGCAGTACTTC. The chain recombines TRBV10-2 with TRBJ2-7; tentatively, D is TRBD1 or TRBD2 (6 bases each). The germline CDR1 and CDR2 sequences are WSHSY and SAAADI. The CDR3 covers 14 residues. V shed 3 bases and J shed 5 bases, with 14 bases lying between them.

In this sample, this clone turned up many times. The J gene is TRBJ2-1, the V gene TRBV7-6; 9 positions match TRBD2. From germline, CDR1 is SGHVS and CDR2 FNYEAQ. J lost 0 bases, V lost 5 bases, and 5 bases had no gene match. The CDR3 length is 16 residues. The CDR3 protein is CASSNLAGSSYNEQFF. CDR3 bases: TGTGCCAGCAGCAACCTAGCGGGGAGCTCCTACAATGAGCAGTTCTTC.

This clone has ten or more counts. The genes are TRBV5-1 and TRBJ2-7; TRBD1 agrees at 8 bases. CDR1 SGHRS and CDR2 YFSETQ come from the germline V gene. There are 15 residues in the CDR3. Germline trimming cut 3 bases from V and 5 bases from J; bases unmatched to any gene: 10. The CDR3 sequence: CASSWRTGSLDEQYF. CDR3 DNA sequence: TGCGCCAGCAGCTGGAGGACAGGGAGTCTCGACGAGCAGTACTTC.

This clone has ten or more counts. This chain joins TRBV10-3 and TRBJ1-2, with 9 bases identical to TRBD1. V lost 4 bases, J lost 7 bases, and 10 bases stayed unmatched. Germline V gene sequence: CDR1 ENHRY, CDR2 SYGVKD. This CDR3 has 15 amino acids. The CDR3 DNA is TGTGCCATCAGTGGGACAGGGGAGGGGACTATTGGCTACACCTTC. Its protein product is CAISGTGEGTIGYTF.

This clone has ten or more counts. CDR3 residues: CASPQSPGQNTGELFF. CDR3 coding DNA: TGTGCCAGCCCCCAGTCCCCGGGACAGAACACCGGGGAGCTGTTTTTT. The chain recombines TRBV7-8 with TRBJ2-2; weak D call: TRBD1 (6 bases). Per the germline V gene, CDR1 is SGHVS and CDR2 is FQNEAQ. Trimming stripped 8 bases from V and 1 base from J, with 17 bases between. This CDR3 is 16 amino acids long.

This clone has at least ten counts. The chain recombines TRBV12-3 or TRBV12-4 with TRBJ1-1; D unresolved. Trimming stripped 7 bases from V and 7 bases from J, with 7 bases between. The CDR3 covers 10 residues. The CDR3 sequence is CASTLGEAFF. CDR3 nucleotide sequence: TGTGCCAGCACCTTGGGTGAAGCTTTCTTT.

This clone was counted ten times or more. V is TRBV5-1 and J is TRBJ2-3, with 9 bases matching TRBD2. V lost 4 bases and J lost 0; bases outside the gene matches: 3. Germline CDR1 SGHRS, CDR2 YFSETQ. This CDR3 contains 15 residues. CDR3 residues: CASSAGGQSTDTQYF. CDR3 DNA: TGCGCCAGCAGCGCGGGAGGGCAAAGCACAGATACGCAGTATTTT.

This clone was seen many times. The genes are TRBV24-1 and TRBJ2-1, with D possibly TRBD2 on 5 matching bases. The CDR3 has 16 residues. Germline V CDR1 and CDR2: KGHDR, SFDVKD. Trimming removed 4 bases from V and 8 bases from J, with 20 bases in between. In DNA form, the CDR3 reads TGTGCCACCAGTGACCCAAGGTGGCTAGCCGGATATGAGCAGTTCTTC. The encoded protein is CATSDPRWLAGYEQFF.

This clone was seen repeatedly, ten times or more. The CDR3 DNA sequence: TGTGCCAGCAGCGAGTTAGCGGGAGGGTCTTACGAGCAGTACTTC. Its protein product is CASSELAGGSYEQYF. The chain recombines TRBV2 with TRBJ2-7; 11 nucleotides align to TRBD2. After removal of 6 bases from V and 4 bases from J, the junction contained 8 bases not matched to a gene. This CDR3 spans 15 amino acids. Germline-derived CDR1 and CDR2 are SNHLY and FYNNEI. Full variable domain (remainder filled in from reference TRBV2 and TRBJ2-7): EPEVTQTPSHQVTQMGQEVILRCVPISNHLYFYWYRQILGQKVEFLVSFYNNEISEKSEIFDDQFSVERPDGSNFTLKIRSTKLEDSAMYFCASSELAGGSYEQYFGPGTRLTVT.

This clone has only a few counts. Being one base from a much bigger clone, this may be a read error. The chain uses TRBV7-9 and TRBJ2-3; D is ambiguous. This CDR3 comprises 13 residues. From germline, CDR1 is SEHNR and CDR2 FQNEAQ (reference sequence). The CDR3 loop is CVSCARSTDTQYF. In nucleotides, the CDR3 is TGTGTCAGCTGCGCACGGAGCACAGATACGCAGTATTTT.

This clone was recorded many times. The chain carries TRBV12-5 and TRBJ2-1; D gene unclear. V lost 2 bases to trimming and J lost 2 bases, with 13 bases between them. The CDR3 contains 16 residues. Germline CDR1 reads LGHNT; CDR2 reads FRNRAP. The CDR3 spells CASGLTLSRAYNEQFF. CDR3 coding DNA: TGTGCTAGTGGTTTGACATTGAGTAGGGCCTACAATGAGCAGTTCTTC.